Reported below is one TCR beta chain. No antigen is known for it. These data belong to a study of vaccination and CD4 T cells after COVID-19. Across the study: The authors exposed cells to overlapping spike peptides derived from SARS-CoV-2, HCoV-NL63, HCoV-OC43 and HCoV-229E.

The V and J ends lost 0 bases and 2 bases respectively, with 15 bases between them. The CDR3 spans 16 residues. Germline CDR1 reads DFQATT; CDR2 reads SNEGSKA (reference sequence). Treatment here: approximately nine-day PBMC culture with coronavirus spike peptide pools or control peptides (ViraFEST assay). The unexposed donor gave CD4+ T cells before the COVID-19 pandemic (2011-2018). An Oncomine TCR Beta short-read assay was used to sequence the DNA from cultured CD4+ T cells. Someone extracted genomic DNA from cultured CD4+ T cells. TCRdb analysed the PCR reads with MiXCR anew, one entry per CDR3 protein. The table records 9,900 or so distinct CDR3 sequences, around 42% of them present only once.

The sequence came from a human donor in good health. The chain combines TRBV20-1 with TRBJ2-3; D is unclear. Sequenced sample: CD4+ T cells from blood, cultured in vitro. CDR3 coding DNA: TGCAGTGCTAGAGATCCCCGGACGGCTCCCACAGATACGCAGTATTTT. This encodes CSARDPRTAPTDTQYF.